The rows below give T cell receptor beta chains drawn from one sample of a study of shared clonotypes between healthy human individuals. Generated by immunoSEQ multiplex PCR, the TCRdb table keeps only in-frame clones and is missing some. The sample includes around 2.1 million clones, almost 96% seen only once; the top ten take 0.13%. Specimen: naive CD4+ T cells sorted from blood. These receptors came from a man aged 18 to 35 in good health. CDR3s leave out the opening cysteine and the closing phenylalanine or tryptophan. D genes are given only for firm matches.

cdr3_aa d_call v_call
ASSLGGRTYGDTQY . TRBV5-1
ASSSGTGIYEQY TRBD1 TRBV5-6
ASSRSRGPLSYEQY . TRBV7-8
ATKTGRSYNEQF . TRBV19
ASSRTGDITGELF . TRBV5-4
ASSSDKGYNSPLH . TRBV13
ATSRGRGQYNEQF . TRBV15
ASSEGPSSYNEQF . TRBV7-3
ASSPGAQGLVEQF . TRBV18
SVGQDGETQY . TRBV29-1
AISEPRTGSYEQY TRBD1 TRBV10-3
ASSLQGGTEAF TRBD1 TRBV7-2
ASSYTGDLNTQY . TRBV6-5
ASSLDVWDSYGYT TRBD1 TRBV11-2
AWSVRGTGELF . TRBV30
ASSPPSGNTEAF . TRBV6-5
ASSPRMGYNEQF . TRBV19
SATGGGEQY . TRBV20-1
SVQGQENTGELF TRBD1 TRBV29-1
AWSPTNPYEQY . TRBV30
ASSSPRDHQH . TRBV6-6
ASRRPGLGNEQF TRBD2 TRBV2
ASSQSSLDHGNTIY . TRBV4-3
ATGASGANVLT . TRBV2
ASSQGFLGGEKLF . TRBV4-3
ASSCTDRGGDNEQF TRBD1 TRBV6-7
ASSEFYGYGYT . TRBV10-1